This T cell receptor (beta chain) was sequenced during a study of blood T cell repertoires in COVID-19. Assay used: immunoSEQ multiplex PCR; TCRdb lists only in-frame clones, some missing. The sample yields 50,000 or so clones, roughly 77% seen once. The J segment lost 9 bases and the V segment lost 2 bases, leaving 4 bases of the junction unmatched. Germline CDR1 and CDR2: SGHTA and FQGTGA. The CDR3 is 16 residues long. The source of this sequence is a human donor with active or convalescent COVID-19. The donor label of this sample is uncertain. Sequenced material: peripheral blood. This sequence joins TRBV7-3 and TRBJ2-1, with TRBD2 matching 16 bases. The CDR3 here is CASSLGGTSGRGEQFF. CDR3 bases: TGTGCCAGCAGCTTAGGCGGGACTAGCGGGAGGGGTGAGCAGTTCTTC.